This paragraph reports one TCR beta chain. Antigen unknown. Method: immunoSEQ multiplex PCR; TCRdb's copy keeps in-frame clones and lacks some. Of fewer than 200,000 clones detected, approximately 90% appear once; the ten largest clones hold roughly 1.4%. V shed 2 bases and J shed 5 bases, with 12 bases lying between them. The CDR3 runs to 14 residues. Germline CDR1 SGHAT, CDR2 FQNNGV. This specimen belongs to a study of cytomegalovirus exposure and HLA in healthy donors. Study background: The platform used for the 100 to 150 validation repertoires matched that of the 666 first-cohort repertoires, a later analysis reported. Study-wide results and limits: A few of the chains that were CMV-associated were confirmed in vitro to be specific for CMV antigens. Rare sequences made up most TCRs, while some public TCRs were found in many donors. A classifier reportedly called cytomegalovirus status with high sensitivity and specificity.

The TCR sequence derives from a woman aged 30 to 39 in good health and CMV-seronegative. This sequence joins TRBV11-2 and TRBJ2-5; tentatively, D is TRBD2 (6 bases). The sample consisted of PBMCs. The CDR3 DNA is TGTGCCAGCAGCTTATGGAGGGGTGGGGAGACCCAGTACTTC. It is translated as CASSLWRGGETQYF.